This T cell receptor beta chain was identified in a study of blood T cell repertoires in COVID-19. In this sample, this clone turned up once. Repertoires were generated with immunoSEQ multiplex PCR, while TCRdb's copy carries only in-frame clones and drops some. Of fewer than 400,000 clones listed, about 92% are singletons. The CDR3 length is 15 residues. CDR1 and CDR2 from the germline V gene are SGDLS and YYNGEE. The V and J ends lost 4 bases and 8 bases respectively, with 21 bases between them. Input material: PBMCs or T cells enriched from blood (not recorded which). The TCR was taken from a woman aged 25 to 45 who had recovered from COVID-19. The genes are TRBV9 and TRBJ1-1, with D maybe TRBD1 (5 bases). CDR3 sequence: CASSLGMEGMDEAFF. The CDR3 bases are TGTGCCAGCAGCCTAGGAATGGAGGGGATGGACGAAGCTTTCTTT.